A few counts support the clone carrying this T cell receptor beta chain. Antigen: not known. Uncontrolled infection, other autoimmune disease, pregnancy or lactation disqualified patients from enrolment. Clinical symptoms, serum thyroxine, TRAb, thyroid ultrasound and orbital computed tomography established diagnosis. PBMCs were sourced from roughly 10 ml fresh peripheral blood. Using RNA transcripts as the source, TCR beta CDR3 regions were amplified. The HTBI set primed first-round TCR CDR3 RT-PCR. One entry per CDR3 protein results from TCRdb running MiXCR on the multiplex PCR reads. The data contain hundreds of thousands of distinct CDR3 sequences, roughly 32% of them singletons. CDR3 length equals 12 residues. CDR1 and CDR2 from the germline V gene are MDHEN and SYDVKM. Trimming shortened V by 7 bases and J by 1 base, and 8 bases separated the two germline ends. This specimen comes from a study of T cells in Graves' hyperthyroidism and ophthalmopathy.

General observations from the study: Most expanded thyroid clonotypes above 0.001 recurred in blood.

The sequence was obtained from a woman aged 40 to 50 with Graves' hyperthyroidism. The chain is built from TRBV28 and TRBJ2-7, with no clear D. Sequenced material: blood. CDR3 protein: CASMISSYEQYF. CDR3 nucleotides: TGTGCCAGCATGATTTCATCCTACGAGCAGTACTTC.